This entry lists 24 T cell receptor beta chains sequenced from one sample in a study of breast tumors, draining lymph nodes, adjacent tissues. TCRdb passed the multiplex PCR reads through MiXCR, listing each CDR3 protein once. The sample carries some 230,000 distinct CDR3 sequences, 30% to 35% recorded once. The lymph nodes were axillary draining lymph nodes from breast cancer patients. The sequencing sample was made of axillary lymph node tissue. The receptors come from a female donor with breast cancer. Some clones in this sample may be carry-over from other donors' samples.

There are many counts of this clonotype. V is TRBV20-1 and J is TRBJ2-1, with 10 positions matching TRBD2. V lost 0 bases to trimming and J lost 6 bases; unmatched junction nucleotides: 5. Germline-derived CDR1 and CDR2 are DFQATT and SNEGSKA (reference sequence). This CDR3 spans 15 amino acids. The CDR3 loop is CSARDPSGSSNEQFF. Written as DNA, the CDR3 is TGCAGTGCTAGAGACCCTAGCGGGAGCTCCAATGAGCAGTTCTTC.

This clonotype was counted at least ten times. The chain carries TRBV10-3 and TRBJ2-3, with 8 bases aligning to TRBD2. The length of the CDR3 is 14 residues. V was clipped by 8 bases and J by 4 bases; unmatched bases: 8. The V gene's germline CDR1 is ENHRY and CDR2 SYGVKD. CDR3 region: CAIRSGRGADTQYF. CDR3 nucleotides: TGTGCCATCCGCAGTGGGCGGGGGGCAGATACGCAGTATTTT.

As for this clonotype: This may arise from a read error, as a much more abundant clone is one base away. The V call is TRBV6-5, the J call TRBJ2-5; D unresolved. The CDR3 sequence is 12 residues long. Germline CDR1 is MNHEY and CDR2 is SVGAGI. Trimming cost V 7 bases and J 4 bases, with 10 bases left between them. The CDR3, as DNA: TGTGCCAGCAACCGGATGGGAGAGACCCAGTACTTC. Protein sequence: CASNRMGETQYF.

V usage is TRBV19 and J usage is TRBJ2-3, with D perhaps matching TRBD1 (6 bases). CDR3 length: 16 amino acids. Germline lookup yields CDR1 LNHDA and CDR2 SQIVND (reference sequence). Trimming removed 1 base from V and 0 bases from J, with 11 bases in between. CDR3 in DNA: TGTGCCAGTAGTATAGTGACAGGAGCTAGCACAGATACGCAGTATTTT. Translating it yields CASSIVTGASTDTQYF.

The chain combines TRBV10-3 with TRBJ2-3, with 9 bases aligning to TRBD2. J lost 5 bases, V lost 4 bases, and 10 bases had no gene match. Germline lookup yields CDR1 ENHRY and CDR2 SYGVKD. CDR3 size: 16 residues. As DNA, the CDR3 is TGTGCCATCAGTGGCGGGCTTAGCGGGAGTGGAGATACGCAGTATTTT. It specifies CAISGGLSGSGDTQYF.

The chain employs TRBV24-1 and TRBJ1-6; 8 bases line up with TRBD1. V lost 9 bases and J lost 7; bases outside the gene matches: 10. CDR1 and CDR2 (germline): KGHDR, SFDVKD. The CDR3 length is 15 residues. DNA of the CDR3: TGTGCCACCCAAGGACAGGGCTTCCCCAATTCACCCCTCCACTTT. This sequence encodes CATQGQGFPNSPLHF.

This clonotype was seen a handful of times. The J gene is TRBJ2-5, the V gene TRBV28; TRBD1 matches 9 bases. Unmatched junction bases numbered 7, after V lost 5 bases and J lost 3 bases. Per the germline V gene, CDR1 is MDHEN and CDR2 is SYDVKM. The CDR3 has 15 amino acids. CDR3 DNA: TGTGCCAGCAGTCAAGCCGGGACAGGGAAAGAGACCCAGTACTTC. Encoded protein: CASSQAGTGKETQYF.

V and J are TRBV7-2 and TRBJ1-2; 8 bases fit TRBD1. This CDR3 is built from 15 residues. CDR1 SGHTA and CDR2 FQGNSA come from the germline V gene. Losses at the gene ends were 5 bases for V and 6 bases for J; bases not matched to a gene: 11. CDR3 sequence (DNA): TGTGCCAGCAGCCCCAGGACAGGGTCCCATGATGGCTACACCTTC. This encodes CASSPRTGSHDGYTF.

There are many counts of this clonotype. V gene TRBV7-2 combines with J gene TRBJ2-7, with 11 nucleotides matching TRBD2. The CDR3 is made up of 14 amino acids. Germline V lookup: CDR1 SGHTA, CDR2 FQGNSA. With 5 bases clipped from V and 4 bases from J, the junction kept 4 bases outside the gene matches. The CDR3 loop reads CASSRGLAVYEQYF. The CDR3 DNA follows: TGTGCCAGCAGCAGGGGACTAGCGGTTTACGAGCAGTACTTC.

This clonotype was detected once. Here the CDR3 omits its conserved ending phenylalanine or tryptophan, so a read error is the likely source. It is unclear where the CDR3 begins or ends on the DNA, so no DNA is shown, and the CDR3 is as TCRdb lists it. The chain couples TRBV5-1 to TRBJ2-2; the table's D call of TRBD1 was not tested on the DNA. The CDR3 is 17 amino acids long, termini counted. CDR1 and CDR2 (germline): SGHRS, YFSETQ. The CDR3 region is CASSSEAGTWNTGEPFL.

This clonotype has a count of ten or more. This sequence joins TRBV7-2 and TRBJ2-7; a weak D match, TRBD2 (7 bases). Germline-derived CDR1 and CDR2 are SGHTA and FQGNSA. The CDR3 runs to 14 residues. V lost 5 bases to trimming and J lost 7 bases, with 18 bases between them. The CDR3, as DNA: TGTGCCAGCAGCCCACGACTAGCCCAGGGGGAGCAGTACTTC. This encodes CASSPRLAQGEQYF.

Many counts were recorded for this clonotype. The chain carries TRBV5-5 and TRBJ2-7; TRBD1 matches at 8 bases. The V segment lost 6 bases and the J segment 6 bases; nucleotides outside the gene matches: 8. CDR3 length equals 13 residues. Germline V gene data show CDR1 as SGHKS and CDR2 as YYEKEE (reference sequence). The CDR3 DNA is TGTGCCAGCACCTTCGGACAGGGCCTCGAGCAGTACTTC. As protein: CASTFGQGLEQYF.

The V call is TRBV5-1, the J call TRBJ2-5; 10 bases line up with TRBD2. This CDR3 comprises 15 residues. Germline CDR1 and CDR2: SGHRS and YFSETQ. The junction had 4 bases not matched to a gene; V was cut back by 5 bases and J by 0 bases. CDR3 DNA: TGCGCCAGCAGTCACGGACTAGCGGACCAAGAGACCCAGTACTTC. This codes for CASSHGLADQETQYF.

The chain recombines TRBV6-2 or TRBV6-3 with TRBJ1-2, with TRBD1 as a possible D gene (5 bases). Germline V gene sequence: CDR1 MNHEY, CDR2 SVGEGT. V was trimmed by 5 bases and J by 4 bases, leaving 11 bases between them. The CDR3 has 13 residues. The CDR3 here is CASSHGATYGYTF. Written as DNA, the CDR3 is TGTGCCAGCAGTCACGGGGCTACCTATGGCTACACCTTC.

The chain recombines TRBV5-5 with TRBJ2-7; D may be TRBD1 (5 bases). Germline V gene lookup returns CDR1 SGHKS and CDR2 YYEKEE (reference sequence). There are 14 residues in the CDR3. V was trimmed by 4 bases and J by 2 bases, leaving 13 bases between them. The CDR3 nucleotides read TGTGCCAGCAGCCGCGCAGGGTTCACCTACGAGCAGTACTTC. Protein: CASSRAGFTYEQYF.

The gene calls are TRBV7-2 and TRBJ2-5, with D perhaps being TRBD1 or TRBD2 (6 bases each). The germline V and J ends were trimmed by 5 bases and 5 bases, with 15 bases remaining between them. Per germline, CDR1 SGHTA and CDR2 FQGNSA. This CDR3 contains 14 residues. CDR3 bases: TGTGCCAGCAGCCAAGGTGGGGGGCTGGAGACCCAGTACTTC. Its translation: CASSQGGGLETQYF.

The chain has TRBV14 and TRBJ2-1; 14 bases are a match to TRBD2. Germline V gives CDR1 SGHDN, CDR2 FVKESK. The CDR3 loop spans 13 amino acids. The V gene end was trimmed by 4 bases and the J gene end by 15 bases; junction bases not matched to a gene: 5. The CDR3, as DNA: TGTGCCAGCAGCCGGACTAGCGGGGGGAGGATGTTCTTC. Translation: CASSRTSGGRMFF.

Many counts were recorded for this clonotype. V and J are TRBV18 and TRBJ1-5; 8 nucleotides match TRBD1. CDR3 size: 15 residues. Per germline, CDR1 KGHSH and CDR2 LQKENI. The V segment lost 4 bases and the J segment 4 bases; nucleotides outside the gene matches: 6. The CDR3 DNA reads TGTGCCAGCTCACTAGTACGACAGGGGAATCAGCCCCAGCATTTT. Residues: CASSLVRQGNQPQHF. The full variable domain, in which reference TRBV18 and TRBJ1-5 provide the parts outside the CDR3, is NAGVMQNPRHLVRRRGQEARLRCSPMKGHSHVYWYRQLPEEGLKFMVYLQKENIIDESGMPKERFSAEFPKEGPSILRIQQVVRGDSAAYFCASSLVRQGNQPQHFGDGTRLSIL.

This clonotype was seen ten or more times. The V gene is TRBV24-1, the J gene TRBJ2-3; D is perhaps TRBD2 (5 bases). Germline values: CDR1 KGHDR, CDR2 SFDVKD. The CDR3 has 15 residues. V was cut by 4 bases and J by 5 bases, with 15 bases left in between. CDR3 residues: CATSDPGISQDTQYF. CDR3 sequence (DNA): TGTGCCACCAGTGACCCCGGGATTAGCCAAGATACGCAGTATTTT.

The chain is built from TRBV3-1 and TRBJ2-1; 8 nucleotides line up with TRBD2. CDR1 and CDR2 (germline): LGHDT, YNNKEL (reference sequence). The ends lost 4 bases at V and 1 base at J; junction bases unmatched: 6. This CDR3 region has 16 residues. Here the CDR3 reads CASSPISGVSYNEQFF. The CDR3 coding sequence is TGTGCCAGCAGCCCGATTAGCGGGGTGTCCTACAATGAGCAGTTCTTC.

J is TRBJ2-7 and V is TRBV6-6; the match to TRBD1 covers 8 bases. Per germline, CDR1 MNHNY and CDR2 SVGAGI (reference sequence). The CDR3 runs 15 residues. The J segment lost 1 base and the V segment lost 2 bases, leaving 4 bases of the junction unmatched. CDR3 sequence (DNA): TGTGCCAGCAGTTACCCTGGACAGGGATCCTACGAGCAGTACTTC. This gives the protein CASSYPGQGSYEQYF.

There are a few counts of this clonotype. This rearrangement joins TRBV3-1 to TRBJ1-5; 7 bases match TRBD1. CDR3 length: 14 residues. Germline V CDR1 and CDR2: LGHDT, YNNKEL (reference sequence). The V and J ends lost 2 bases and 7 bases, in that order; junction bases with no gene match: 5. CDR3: CASSQYGRGQPQHF. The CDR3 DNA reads TGTGCCAGCAGCCAATATGGCAGGGGGCAGCCCCAGCATTTT.

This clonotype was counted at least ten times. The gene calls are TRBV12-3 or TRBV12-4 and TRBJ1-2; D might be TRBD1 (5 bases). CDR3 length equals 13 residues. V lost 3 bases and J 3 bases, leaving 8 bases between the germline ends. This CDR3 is CASSFGTDYGYTF. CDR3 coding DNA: TGTGCCAGCAGTTTCGGGACGGACTATGGCTACACCTTC.

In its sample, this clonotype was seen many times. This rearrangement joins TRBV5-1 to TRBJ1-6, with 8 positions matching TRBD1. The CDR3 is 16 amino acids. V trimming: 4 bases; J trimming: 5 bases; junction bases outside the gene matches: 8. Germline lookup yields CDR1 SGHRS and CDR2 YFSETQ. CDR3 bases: TGCGCCAGCAGCCTGACCGGGACAGGCGATAATTCACCCCTCCACTTT. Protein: CASSLTGTGDNSPLHF.